These T cell receptor beta chains were read from a single sample in a study of identical twins. TCRdb analysed the 5' RACE reads with MiXCR anew, one entry per CDR3 protein. The sample has over 250,000 distinct CDR3 sequences, over 8.5% seen once. The same sample was also used in a study of yellow fever vaccine responses in identical twins.

The sequenced sample consisted of CD8+ T cells sorted from blood. These receptors all stem from a woman between 18 and 29 years old in good health. CDR3s include the opening cysteine and the closing phenylalanine or tryptophan. The D gene is left open where the match is weak. Where a row states a size, it is once, few, many or the class of an expanded clone; other rows omit it.

d_call clone_size j_call v_call cdr3_nt cdr3_aa
. many TRBJ1-4 TRBV7-9 TGTGCCAGCAGCCTGGGGGGGGATGAAAAACTGTTTTTT CASSLGGDEKLFF
TRBD2 . TRBJ2-3 TRBV5-1 TGCGCCAGCAGCTTGTGGCCCTTCTGGACTAGCGGGGGGCCCCCCCAGACCACAGATACGCAGTATTTT CASSLWPFWTSGGPPQTTDTQYF
. few TRBJ2-2 TRBV5-6 TGTGCCAGCAGCTTGGGTTGGCGGGGAGCGAACACCGGGGAGCTGTTTTTT CASSLGWRGANTGELFF
. many TRBJ2-2 TRBV6-5 TGTGCCAGCAGTTCGCGGTTGAACACCGGGGAGCTGTTTTTT CASSSRLNTGELFF
. many TRBJ2-1 TRBV4-3 TGCGCCAGCAGGCCTTTCCTAGCAGGTCCTTACAATGAGCAGTTCTTC CASRPFLAGPYNEQFF
. . TRBJ1-1 TRBV6-2/TRBV6-3 TGTGCCAGCAGTTACTCTCTCGACAGGTACCTTAATCAAGCTTTCTTT CASSYSLDRYLNQAFF
TRBD1 few TRBJ2-3 TRBV28 TGTGCCAGCAGTTTTGCCTACAGGGGGCGCGGGGCAGATACGCAGTATTTT CASSFAYRGRGADTQYF
. many TRBJ2-7 TRBV20-1 TGCAGTGCTAGAGATGGACTACACTCCTACGAGCAGTACTTC CSARDGLHSYEQYF
TRBD2 . TRBJ2-2 TRBV30 TGTGCCTGGAGTGTAGCGGGAGAAGTGGCCGGGGAGCTGTTTTTT CAWSVAGEVAGELFF
. many TRBJ2-7 TRBV25-1 TGTGCCAGCAGTGAATTTTCCCCGACAGGAAATTACTACGAGCAGTACTTC CASSEFSPTGNYYEQYF
TRBD2 many TRBJ2-7 TRBV29-1 TGCAGCGTTGGGGGGGGCAGCGGGAGCTCCTACGAGCAGTACTTC CSVGGGSGSSYEQYF
. . TRBJ2-7 TRBV5-1 TGCGCCAGCAGCTTGAATCCCGGCCCCTACGAGCAGTACTTC CASSLNPGPYEQYF
. many TRBJ1-2 TRBV12-3/TRBV12-4 TGTGCCAGCAGGCCCCCAGGGAACTATGGCTACACCTTC CASRPPGNYGYTF
. few TRBJ1-3 TRBV10-3 TGTGCCATCAGTGCCCCTCAGGGCACCATATATTTT CAISAPQGTIYF
. many TRBJ2-7 TRBV14 TGTGCCAGCAGCCTGACTCTAAACTACGAGCAGTACTTC CASSLTLNYEQYF
. few TRBJ2-7 TRBV7-8 TGTGCCAGCAGCTCTACTAGTTCCGAGCAGTACTTC CASSSTSSEQYF
TRBD1 few TRBJ2-1 TRBV7-9 TGTGCCAGCAGGTCAGCGGACAGGGGAGGCAATGAGCAGTTCTTC CASRSADRGGNEQFF
. many TRBJ2-5 TRBV12-3/TRBV12-4 TGTGCCAGCAGTTTCGGGTTGCGAGGGGAGACCCAGTACTTC CASSFGLRGETQYF
. few TRBJ2-7 TRBV12-3/TRBV12-4 TGTGCCAGCAGCCATCGGACAGACCCCTACGAGCAGTACTTC CASSHRTDPYEQYF
. few TRBJ2-7 TRBV30 TGTGCCTGGAGTGTTTTTAAGTCCGAGCAGTACTTC CAWSVFKSEQYF
TRBD1 many TRBJ2-7 TRBV15 TGTGCCACCAGCGGGACAGGACGAGCTGTCTACGAGCAGTACTTC CATSGTGRAVYEQYF
. . TRBJ2-7 TRBV3-1 TGTGCCAGCAGCCAAGGCCACCCCGGAGGGCCCCCGTCCTACGAGCAGTACTTC CASSQGHPGGPPSYEQYF
TRBD1 many TRBJ2-7 TRBV28 TGTGCCAGCAGGCTGTGGACAGGGGCCTACGAGCAGTACTTC CASRLWTGAYEQYF
. . TRBJ2-2 TRBV7-9 TGTGCTACCCGAGAGCAGGGGAAGACCACCGGGGAGCTGTTTTTT CATREQGKTTGELFF
. many TRBJ1-4 TRBV3-1 TGTGCCAGCAGCCAAGAAGGGTACAACGAATTGAATGAAAAACTGTTTTTT CASSQEGYNELNEKLFF
. . TRBJ2-5 TRBV9 TGTGCCAGCAGCGTGTCCAGGGGGGGCCAAGAGACCCAGTACTTC CASSVSRGGQETQYF
. . TRBJ1-4 TRBV20-1 TGCAGTGCCCTGGACCCTATTACTAATGAAAAACTGTTTTTT CSALDPITNEKLFF
. . TRBJ2-4 TRBV23-1 TGCGCCAGCAGTCAACCCTGGGTCGATCGGAGCAAAAACATTCAGTACTTC CASSQPWVDRSKNIQYF
. few TRBJ2-4 TRBV9 TGTGCCAGCAGCGCAGGGGCGAAAGACATTCAGTACTTC CASSAGAKDIQYF
. many TRBJ2-3 TRBV5-5 TGTGCCAGCAGCTTGGCCGGGCGGGGTCGCACAGATACGCAGTATTTT CASSLAGRGRTDTQYF
TRBD2 . TRBJ2-7 TRBV20-1 TGCAGTGCTATAGCGGGAGAGGCCAACGAGCAGTACTTC CSAIAGEANEQYF
. few TRBJ2-7 TRBV12-3/TRBV12-4 TGTGCCAGCAGTCCGGGCCTTGAAGACTACGAGCAGTACTTC CASSPGLEDYEQYF
. . TRBJ2-7 TRBV12-3/TRBV12-4 TGTGCCAGCAGTTTGTTCCCCGGGGCCGAGCAGTACTTC CASSLFPGAEQYF
TRBD2 many TRBJ2-7 TRBV4-2 TGTGCCAGCAGCCAAGAAACTAGCGGGGAAGCCTACGAGCAGTACTTC CASSQETSGEAYEQYF
TRBD1 few TRBJ2-7 TRBV20-1 TGCAGTGCTTCTCGCCCAGGGGGCTACGAGCAGTACTTC CSASRPGGYEQYF